This T cell receptor beta chain was captured by sequencing in a study of blood T cell repertoires in COVID-19. Study-wide background: There were acute and convalescent COVID-19 samples, and they came from the United States, Italy and Spain. Sample material is recorded as cDNA or gDNA derived from T cells, B-cell-depleted T cells, or PBMCs.

There are 13 residues in the CDR3. V was trimmed by 3 bases and J by 7 bases, leaving 10 bases between them. Authors' data handling: Reference gene primer amplification gave estimated nucleated cell counts. Measured with immunoSEQ multiplex PCR; TCRdb has only the in-frame clones, and not every one. The V and J calls and the clone size are those of that table, but D and trimming were determined from the DNA. The data contain around 140,000 clones, approximately 80% of them singletons. Sequencing used peripheral blood. The J gene is TRBJ1-5, the V gene TRBV12-3 or TRBV12-4; no clear D gene. The sequence was collected from an older woman with acute or convalescent COVID-19. CDR3 residues: CASSFVQSQPQHF. The CDR3 bases are TGTGCCAGCAGTTTTGTTCAGTCGCAGCCCCAGCATTTT.